This passage covers 26 T cell receptor beta chains from one sample sequenced in a study of identical twins. Each CDR3 protein is one row after TCRdb ran MiXCR on the 5' RACE reads. The data hold 700,000 to 950,000 distinct CDR3 sequences, with 9% to 15% observed a single time. The same data also contributed to another study, on yellow fever vaccine responses in identical twins.

The sample was PBMCs. The receptors were gathered from a woman aged 18-35 years in good health.

The chain combines TRBV4-1 with TRBJ1-6; 8 nucleotides line up with TRBD1. Germline loops: CDR1 MGHRA, CDR2 YSYEKL. V lost 1 base, J lost 2 bases, and 10 bases stayed unmatched. The CDR3 covers 19 residues. CDR3 coding DNA: TGCGCCAGCAGCCAAGGACAGGGGAAAAGATCACCCTATAATTCACCCCTCCACTTT. Protein sequence: CASSQGQGKRSPYNSPLHF.

This clonotype was detected ten times or more. This chain uses TRBV5-1 with TRBJ2-1, with D perhaps matching TRBD2 (5 bases). The CDR3 is 14 residues long. Trimming shortened V by 0 bases and J by 7 bases, and 11 bases separated the two germline ends. CDR1 and CDR2 from the germline V gene are SGHRS and YFSETQ. The CDR3 region has the DNA TGCGCCAGCAGCTTGGGACCTCCGGGGAATGAGCAGTTCTTC. It specifies CASSLGPPGNEQFF.

This clonotype was detected a few times. This chain connects TRBV24-1 to TRBJ2-1, with 11 bases that match TRBD2. V shed 5 bases and J 5 bases; nucleotides not matched to a gene: 10. Germline CDR1 and CDR2: KGHDR and SFDVKD. This CDR3 is built from 17 residues. The CDR3 region has the DNA TGTGCCACCAGTGCCCTGCGGGGGACTAGCGGTGACAATGAGCAGTTCTTC. The encoded protein is CATSALRGTSGDNEQFF.

This clonotype has just a few counts. The chain links TRBV3-1 to TRBJ2-5, with D perhaps given as TRBD1 or TRBD2 (5 bases each). Deletions cut 0 bases from V and 2 bases from J, with 13 bases between. The CDR3 totals 16 residues. Germline V gene lookup returns CDR1 LGHDT and CDR2 YNNKEL (reference sequence). DNA of the CDR3: TGTGCCAGCAGCCAAGATCCGGGGCCCCCACAAGAGACCCAGTACTTC. Protein sequence: CASSQDPGPPQETQYF.

V gene TRBV4-1 combines with J gene TRBJ2-5; 7 bases are a match to TRBD1. CDR1 MGHRA and CDR2 YSYEKL come from the germline V gene. This CDR3 spans 16 amino acids. J lost 2 bases, V lost 1 base, and 7 bases had no gene match. CDR3 DNA: TGCGCCAGCAGCCAAGGTGGAACAGGGGCACAAGAGACCCAGTACTTC. It encodes CASSQGGTGAQETQYF.

This clonotype came up a few times. V usage is TRBV7-2 and J usage is TRBJ2-1; no clear D. The CDR3 consists of 14 residues. Trimming stripped 2 bases from V and 4 bases from J, with 9 bases between. Germline assignment: CDR1 SGHTA and CDR2 FQGNSA. This CDR3 reads CASSLRPQYNEQFF. CDR3 in DNA: TGTGCCAGCAGCTTAAGGCCCCAGTACAATGAGCAGTTCTTC.

The chain joins TRBV7-9 to TRBJ2-7; D is undetermined. Between the trimmed V and J ends, which lost 5 bases and 3 bases, there was a span of 8 bases. The germline CDR1 and CDR2 sequences are SEHNR and FQNEAQ (reference sequence). There are 12 residues in the CDR3. The CDR3 coding sequence is TGTGCCAGCAGCGTTACCAACTACGAGCAGTACTTC. Its protein is CASSVTNYEQYF. Supplemented by reference TRBV7-9 and TRBJ2-7, the full variable domain reads DTGVSQNPRHKITKRGQNVTFRCDPISEHNRLYWYRQTLGQGPEFLTYFQNEAQLEKSRLLSDRFSAERPKGSFSTLEIQRTEQGDSAMYLCASSVTNYEQYFGPGTRLTVT.

V gene TRBV27 combines with J gene TRBJ2-2; TRBD1 might be the D (5 bases). The V gene's germline CDR1 is MNHEY and CDR2 SMNVEV (reference sequence). The V gene lost 0 bases and the J gene lost 5 bases, with 16 bases spanning the gap. The CDR3 loop spans 17 amino acids. The CDR3 DNA follows: TGTGCCAGCAGTTTATCGAGGCAGGGTCCTACGACCGGGGAGCTGTTTTTT. Translated: CASSLSRQGPTTGELFF.

The sample holds a few counts of this clonotype. V gene TRBV12-3 or TRBV12-4 combines with J gene TRBJ1-2, with D possibly being TRBD1 (5 bases). The CDR3 consists of 14 residues. Trimming removed 5 bases from V and 7 bases from J, with 17 bases in between. CDR3 loop: CASSPGTDFFGYTF. CDR3 DNA: TGTGCCAGCAGTCCCGGGACGGATTTCTTTGGCTACACCTTC.

This clonotype was seen repeatedly, ten times or more. This chain uses TRBV12-3 or TRBV12-4 with TRBJ2-3, with D maybe TRBD2 (5 bases). The germline V and J ends were trimmed by 6 bases and 0 bases, with 16 bases remaining between them. CDR3 size: 16 residues. The CDR3 is CASSRRGGASTDTQYF. In DNA, the CDR3 is TGTGCCAGCAGCCGACGGGGTGGTGCTAGCACAGATACGCAGTATTTT.

This clonotype was observed a handful of times. The rearrangement joins TRBV7-2 to TRBJ1-3, with no clear D. Between the trimmed V and J ends, which lost 5 bases and 7 bases, there was a span of 18 bases. The CDR3 length is 15 residues. Germline CDR1 reads SGHTA; CDR2 reads FQGNSA. The CDR3 DNA follows: TGTGCCAGCAGCCCCGAGTCCCCAGGCAGTAACACCATATATTTT. It translates to CASSPESPGSNTIYF. Using reference TRBV7-2 and TRBJ1-3 for the parts outside the CDR3, the full variable domain is GAGVSQSPSNKVTEKGKDVELRCDPISGHTALYWYRQSLGQGLEFLIYFQGNSAPDKSGLPSDRFSAERTGGSVSTLTIQRTQQEDSAVYLCASSPESPGSNTIYFGEGSWLTVV.

This clonotype was seen more than once but under ten times. V and J are TRBV4-1 and TRBJ2-5; a possible D gene is TRBD1 (6 bases). CDR3 length: 14 residues. V was clipped by 4 bases and J by 4 bases, with 13 bases between them. Germline lookup yields CDR1 MGHRA and CDR2 YSYEKL. The CDR3 DNA sequence: TGCGCCAGCAGCCCATGGACAGAGGGAGAGACCCAGTACTTC. Its translation is CASSPWTEGETQYF.

The genes are TRBV24-1 and TRBJ1-2; maybe TRBD1 (5 bases). This CDR3 region has 14 residues. In germline, CDR1 is KGHDR, CDR2 SFDVKD. Trimming cost V 3 bases and J 7 bases, with 14 bases left between them. CDR3 amino acids: CATSDPRARGGYTF. CDR3 DNA sequence: TGTGCCACCAGTGATCCCCGGGCAAGGGGTGGCTACACCTTC.

The CDR3 protein is CASSLVGDQETQYF. CDR3 bases: TGTGCCAGCAGCTTAGTGGGGGACCAAGAGACCCAGTACTTC. This chain connects TRBV7-9 to TRBJ2-5, with D possibly being TRBD1 or TRBD2 (5 bases each). Trimming took off 1 base at V and 0 bases at J, with 6 bases between the two ends. Per the germline V gene, CDR1 is SEHNR and CDR2 is FQNEAQ (reference sequence). The CDR3 is made up of 14 amino acids. The full variable domain, in which reference TRBV7-9 and TRBJ2-5 provide the parts outside the CDR3, is DTGVSQNPRHKITKRGQNVTFRCDPISEHNRLYWYRQTLGQGPEFLTYFQNEAQLEKSRLLSDRFSAERPKGSFSTLEIQRTEQGDSAMYLCASSLVGDQETQYFGPGTRLLVL.

The genes are TRBV7-8 and TRBJ1-4; unclear D gene. V was clipped by 0 bases and J by 10 bases, with 12 bases between them. The CDR3 runs 14 residues. The V gene's germline CDR1 is SGHVS and CDR2 FQNEAQ. The CDR3 loop reads CASSLARTEGKLFF. CDR3 sequence (DNA): TGTGCCAGCAGCTTAGCCCGAACAGAGGGAAAACTGTTTTTT.

This chain joins TRBV7-7 and TRBJ2-1; D ambiguous. The CDR3 contains 15 residues. Germline values: CDR1 SSHAT, CDR2 FNYEAQ (reference sequence). V lost 0 bases, J lost 6 bases, and 12 bases lay in between. Here the CDR3 reads CASSLAFSPGNEQFF. CDR3 coding DNA: TGTGCCAGCAGCTTAGCCTTCTCGCCAGGCAATGAGCAGTTCTTC.

This clonotype was recorded at least ten times. Here the CDR3 DNA reads TGCGCCAGCAGCCGAGACCGAATGAACACTGAAGCTTTCTTT. Amino acids: CASSRDRMNTEAFF. The rearrangement joins TRBV5-1 to TRBJ1-1; D not resolved. Germline V gene lookup returns CDR1 SGHRS and CDR2 YFSETQ. The CDR3 runs 14 residues. The ends were cut back, 4 bases at V and 0 bases at J, with 10 bases in the middle.

The chain carries TRBV20-1 and TRBJ2-7; D may be TRBD2 (6 bases). V shed 6 bases and J shed 0 bases, with 18 bases lying between them. Germline assignment: CDR1 DFQATT and CDR2 SNEGSKA (reference sequence). CDR3 length: 15 residues. CDR3 sequence: CSARLIAGSSYEQYF. For the CDR3, the DNA is TGCAGTGCCAGACTTATAGCCGGGAGCTCCTACGAGCAGTACTTC.

This clonotype was detected only a few times. The genes are TRBV15 and TRBJ1-1; tentative D call: TRBD1 (5 bases). The CDR3 contains 13 residues. CDR1 is LNHNV and CDR2 is YYDKDF in the germline V gene (reference sequence). V was shortened by 1 base and J by 11 bases, with 14 bases between the two germline ends. CDR3 bases: TGTGCCACCAGCAGAGCCGCGGTTTCAGGGGCTTTCTTT. Its translation is CATSRAAVSGAFF.

The CDR3 DNA is TGCAGTGCTAGAAGGGACTTTTTATCTCTCTACGAGCAGTACTTC. Its translation is CSARRDFLSLYEQYF. The chain is built from TRBV20-1 and TRBJ2-7, with TRBD2 as a possible D gene (6 bases). This CDR3 contains 15 residues. Germline assignment: CDR1 DFQATT and CDR2 SNEGSKA (reference sequence). V was cut by 2 bases and J by 3 bases, with 17 bases left in between.

J is TRBJ2-7 and V is TRBV18, with 7 bases fitting TRBD1. The CDR3 consists of 14 residues. The ends lost 0 bases at V and 4 bases at J; junction bases unmatched: 3. The germline gives CDR1 KGHSH, CDR2 LQKENI. The chain's CDR3 is CASSPPGQPYEQYF. The DNA of the CDR3 is TGTGCCAGCTCACCACCGGGACAGCCTTACGAGCAGTACTTC.

This clonotype has ten or more counts. The genes are TRBV6-2 or TRBV6-3 and TRBJ1-3, with D possibly matching TRBD1 (6 bases). Germline CDR1 MNHEY, CDR2 SVGEGT. V lost 6 bases and J 1 base, leaving 10 bases between the germline ends. The CDR3 has 14 residues. The CDR3 region has the DNA TGTGCCAGCAGAACCGGGACATCTGGAAACACCATATATTTT. Amino acids: CASRTGTSGNTIYF.

This clonotype was seen a few times. The rearrangement uses TRBV5-1 and TRBJ2-1; 8 bases agree with TRBD2. The V and J ends lost 2 bases and 9 bases, in that order; junction bases with no gene match: 10. CDR1 SGHRS and CDR2 YFSETQ come from the germline V gene. This CDR3 has 15 amino acids. The CDR3 DNA reads TGCGCCAGCAGCTTAGGGAGCGGGAGAGGGGCTGAGCAGTTCTTC. It encodes CASSLGSGRGAEQFF.

In its sample, this clonotype was seen many times. The CDR3 sequence is CASSQQGAANEKLFF. CDR3 sequence (DNA): TGTGCCAGTAGCCAACAGGGGGCGGCTAATGAAAAACTGTTTTTT. The genes are TRBV19 and TRBJ1-4; 9 nucleotides agree with TRBD1. In germline, CDR1 is LNHDA, CDR2 SQIVND (reference sequence). Trimming cost V 6 bases and J 3 bases; bases outside gene matches: 5. This CDR3 is built from 15 residues.

The chain combines TRBV24-1 with TRBJ2-5; possible D gene TRBD2, 5 bases. The CDR3 consists of 13 residues. With 4 bases removed from V and 5 bases from J, the gap between germline ends came to 10 bases. In germline, CDR1 is KGHDR, CDR2 SFDVKD. In nucleotides, the CDR3 is TGTGCCACCAGTGAAACCGGGGAGGAGACCCAGTACTTC. Protein sequence: CATSETGEETQYF.

This clonotype was observed a few times. The V call is TRBV5-1, the J call TRBJ2-1; D may match TRBD1 or TRBD2 (6 bases each). Germline loops: CDR1 SGHRS, CDR2 YFSETQ. V dropped 7 bases and J dropped 2 bases, with 13 bases sitting between them. CDR3 length: 14 amino acids. CDR3 loop: CASQVGGPYNEQFF. DNA for the CDR3: TGCGCCAGCCAGGTCGGGGGCCCCTACAATGAGCAGTTCTTC.